This T cell receptor beta chain was identified during a study of T-cell reconstitution after alpha-beta-depleted transplantation in children. V lost 6 bases to trimming and J lost 1 base; unmatched junction nucleotides: 18. Looked up from germline, CDR1 is SGHDT and CDR2 is YYEEEE. The CDR3 extends over 18 amino acids. This clonotype was counted at least ten times. For TCRbeta, the library was prepared with unique molecular identifiers. TCRdb itself ran the PCR reads through MiXCR, one entry per CDR3 protein. The sample contains approximately 200,000 distinct CDR3 sequences, less than 15% of which appear only once.

The sequenced sample was PBMCs from the stem cell graft donor, obtained from the stem cell graft. This chain joins TRBV5-6 and TRBJ1-1; 7 bases are a match to TRBD1. The sequence derives from a human donor who donated a stem cell graft to a child with acute lymphoblastic leukemia. CDR3 nucleotide sequence: TGTGCCAGCACCAATACGCTGACGGACAGGAGTCGGAACACTGAAGCTTTCTTT. Translation: CASTNTLTDRSRNTEAFF.